In its sample, the clone carrying this T cell receptor (beta chain) was seen many times. These data belong to a study of T cells in Graves' hyperthyroidism and ophthalmopathy. Amplification yielded TCR beta CDR3 regions, with RNA transcripts as the source. TCR CDR3 regions were first amplified by RT-PCR with HTBI primers. TCRdb re-derived calls from the multiplex PCR reads in MiXCR, one entry per CDR3 protein. The sample holds over 300,000 distinct CDR3 sequences; approximately 15% are singletons and the top ten take 8% to 13%. The CDR3 extends over 15 amino acids. V trimming: 3 bases; J trimming: 6 bases; junction bases outside the gene matches: 7.

This receptor was obtained from a woman aged 55-69 years with Graves' hyperthyroidism. The chain couples TRBV12-3 or TRBV12-4 to TRBJ2-3; 9 bases fit TRBD2. The sequencing input was blood. The CDR3 protein is CASSLWLAGSDTQYF. The CDR3 DNA follows: TGTGCCAGCAGTTTGTGGCTAGCGGGATCGGATACGCAGTATTTT.